Listed below are T cell receptor beta chains from one sample, sequenced in a study of blood T cell repertoires in COVID-19. Measured with immunoSEQ multiplex PCR; TCRdb has only the in-frame clones, and not every one. Of roughly 230,000 clones listed, less than 85% are singletons. Sequenced: peripheral blood. The receptor source for this set is a woman of 80 years or more with acute or convalescent COVID-19. Each CDR3 is given with its conserved first and last residue. A D gene is named only where the DNA matches it firmly. Rows may omit the clone size; those that give it use once, few, many or a size class.

.	once	TRBV11-3	TRBJ1-6	CASSFRGTGTYNSPLHF	TGTGCCAGCAGCTTTCGGGGAACAGGGACCTATAATTCACCCCTCCACTTT
TRBD1	.	TRBV5-4	TRBJ1-2	CASSLPLQGASEGYTF	TGTGCCAGCAGCTTGCCTTTACAGGGGGCGTCGGAGGGCTACACCTTC
TRBD1	.	TRBV7-2	TRBJ1-1	CASSRTGDGNTEAFF	TGTGCCAGCAGTAGGACAGGGGACGGGAACACTGAAGCTTTCTTT
.	.	TRBV6-5	TRBJ2-1	CATSEYNEQFF	TGTGCCACCTCGGAGTACAATGAGCAGTTCTTC
.	.	TRBV7-2	TRBJ1-2	CASSLDNFYGYTF	TGTGCCAGCAGCTTGGACAACTTCTATGGCTACACCTTC
.	once	TRBV7-2	TRBJ1-1	CASSLPYNTEAFF	TGTGCCAGCAGCCTCCCGTATAACACTGAAGCTTTCTTT
TRBD2	once	TRBV7-2	TRBJ2-1	CASSLISGGSEQFF	TGTGCCAGCAGCTTAATTAGCGGGGGCTCTGAGCAGTTCTTC
TRBD1	.	TRBV15	TRBJ1-5	CATSRSTGDRQPQHF	TGTGCCACCAGCAGGTCGACAGGGGACCGCCAGCCCCAGCATTTT
.	.	TRBV7-7	TRBJ2-2	CASSLDYSTGELFF	TGTGCCAGCAGCTTGGACTATTCTACCGGGGAGCTGTTTTTT
.	.	TRBV7-2	TRBJ2-5	CASSLGSGGETQYF	TGTGCCAGCAGCTTAGGATCAGGAGGAGAGACCCAGTACTTC
.	.	TRBV7-2	TRBJ1-5	CASSLVQGNQPQHF	TGTGCCAGCAGCTTAGTCCAGGGGAATCAGCCCCAGCATTTT
TRBD1	.	TRBV7-2	TRBJ2-7	CASSPQGVGYEQYF	TGTGCCAGCAGCCCACAGGGGGTTGGTTACGAGCAGTACTTC
.	.	TRBV18	TRBJ1-3	CASSPQGNTIYF	TGTGCCAGCTCACCCCAGGGAAACACCATATATTTT
TRBD2	.	TRBV9	TRBJ2-6	CATASGGGQSSGANVLTF	TGTGCCACAGCCTCTGGCGGGGGGCAGAGCTCTGGGGCCAACGTCCTGACTTTC
TRBD2	once	TRBV9	TRBJ2-3	CASSVGTSGGADTQYF	TGTGCCAGCAGCGTAGGGACTAGCGGGGGGGCAGATACGCAGTATTTT
.	once	TRBV19	TRBJ1-5	CASSIGGGGNQPQHF	TGTGCCAGTAGTATAGGAGGAGGGGGCAATCAGCCCCAGCATTTT
.	.	TRBV7-3	TRBJ1-6	CASSSLRNSPLHF	TGTGCCAGCAGCTCCCTTAGAAATTCACCCCTCCACTTT
.	.	TRBV5-1	TRBJ2-1	CASSLAAGTPNNEQFF	TGCGCCAGCAGCTTGGCGGCAGGAACACCGAACAATGAGCAGTTCTTC
TRBD1	few	TRBV29-1	TRBJ2-5	CSVGGKYGGQGFPETQYF	TGCAGCGTTGGTGGTAAATATGGGGGACAGGGGTTCCCAGAGACCCAGTACTTC
.	.	TRBV11-2	TRBJ2-1	CASSRDTLNEQFF	TGTGCCAGCAGCCGAGACACACTCAATGAGCAGTTCTTC
TRBD1	few	TRBV24-1	TRBJ2-1	CATSDLRQGRHEQFF	TGTGCCACCAGTGATTTACGACAGGGGAGGCATGAGCAGTTCTTC
TRBD2	.	TRBV19	TRBJ2-4	CASSFRLAATNIQYF	TGTGCCAGTAGTTTCCGACTAGCGGCAACAAACATTCAGTACTTC
TRBD2	.	TRBV5-4	TRBJ2-3	CASSASGGRRDTQYF	TGTGCCAGCAGCGCATCGGGGGGGCGAAGAGATACGCAGTATTTT
.	.	TRBV2	TRBJ1-5	CASSESAGTGQPQHF	TGTGCCAGCAGTGAATCGGCAGGAACGGGACAGCCCCAGCATTTT
TRBD1	.	TRBV6-1	TRBJ1-6	CASSENRDRWGSPLHF	TGTGCCAGCAGTGAAAATCGGGACAGGTGGGGTTCACCCCTCCACTTT
.	.	TRBV19	TRBJ2-1	CASSIRGLEQFF	TGTGCCAGTAGTATCAGGGGACTAGAGCAGTTCTTC
TRBD1	.	TRBV29-1	TRBJ2-6	CSVSDRGNGANVLTF	TGCAGCGTTTCCGACAGGGGAAATGGGGCCAACGTCCTGACTTTC
.	few	TRBV7-8	TRBJ2-7	CASSLEQGPYEQYF	TGTGCCAGCAGCTTAGAACAGGGACCCTACGAGCAGTACTTC
TRBD1	.	TRBV6-1	TRBJ1-6	CASSALDRENDSPLHF	TGTGCCAGCAGTGCACTTGACAGGGAAAACGATTCACCCCTCCACTTT
TRBD1	.	TRBV3-1/TRBV3-2	TRBJ1-5	CASSQRQGRNQPQHF	TGTGCCAGCAGCCAAAGACAGGGCCGAAATCAGCCCCAGCATTTT
.	.	TRBV5-6	TRBJ2-3	CASTPIGGSTDTQYF	TGTGCCAGCACCCCGATAGGGGGTAGCACAGATACGCAGTATTTT
TRBD1	once	TRBV7-3	TRBJ1-1	CASSAQPTGSFTEAFF	TGTGCCAGCAGCGCCCAACCGACAGGGAGTTTCACTGAAGCTTTCTTT
TRBD2	once	TRBV18	TRBJ2-3	CASSPGLGTDTQYF	TGTGCCAGCTCACCTGGACTAGGGACAGATACGCAGTATTTT
TRBD1	.	TRBV10-3	TRBJ1-6	CAISEAGQGTSPLHF	TGTGCCATCAGTGAGGCAGGACAGGGCACTTCACCCCTCCACTTT
.	.	TRBV9	TRBJ2-1	CASSVVGGSYNEQFF	TGTGCCAGCAGCGTAGTAGGGGGCTCCTACAATGAGCAGTTCTTC
.	once	TRBV28	TRBJ1-2	CASSLVVLYGYTF	TGTGCCAGCAGTTTAGTGGTACTCTATGGCTACACCTTC
TRBD1	.	TRBV9	TRBJ2-5	CASSVRPSTGKETQYF	TGTGCCAGCAGCGTAAGACCATCGACAGGGAAAGAGACCCAGTACTTC
.	.	TRBV4-2	TRBJ1-2	CASSQEFGGEGLIGYTF	TGTGCCAGCAGCCAAGAGTTTGGGGGGGAGGGGTTGATAGGCTACACCTTC
.	once	TRBV7-2	TRBJ1-4	CASSLFQATTNEKLFF	TGTGCCAGCAGCTTATTCCAGGCAACAACTAATGAAAAACTGTTTTTT
TRBD2	.	TRBV6-5	TRBJ2-3	CASSYTLAGGTDTQYF	TGTGCCAGCAGTTACACCCTAGCGGGGGGCACAGATACGCAGTATTTT
.	.	TRBV11-2	TRBJ1-4	CASSLDAAGGREKLFF	TGTGCCAGCAGCTTAGATGCGGCCGGGGGGAGGGAAAAACTGTTTTTT
.	.	TRBV5-1	TRBJ2-6	CASSGGTAFSGANVLTF	TGCGCCAGCAGCGGAGGGACGGCCTTCTCTGGGGCCAACGTCCTGACTTTC
.	few	TRBV7-9	TRBJ1-3	CASSLTISGNTIYF	TGTGCCAGCAGCCTGACAATCTCTGGAAACACCATATATTTT
TRBD1	.	TRBV19	TRBJ1-5	CASSDRDRAAVQPQHF	TGTGCCAGTAGTGACCGGGACAGGGCGGCAGTTCAGCCCCAGCATTTT
.	.	TRBV15	TRBJ2-7	CATSRDSANYEQYF	TGTGCCACCAGCAGAGATTCAGCGAACTACGAGCAGTACTTC
TRBD2	.	TRBV7-2	TRBJ2-3	CASSSLGTRGASTDTQYF	TGTGCCAGCAGCTCCCTCGGGACTAGAGGGGCTAGCACAGATACGCAGTATTTT
TRBD1	.	TRBV2	TRBJ1-1	CASSEGPGQGAEAFF	TGTGCCAGCAGTGAGGGGCCGGGACAGGGTGCTGAAGCTTTCTTT
.	.	TRBV5-8	TRBJ1-6	CASSFSTGINSPLHF	TGTGCCAGCAGTTTTTCCACAGGGATTAATTCACCCCTCCACTTT